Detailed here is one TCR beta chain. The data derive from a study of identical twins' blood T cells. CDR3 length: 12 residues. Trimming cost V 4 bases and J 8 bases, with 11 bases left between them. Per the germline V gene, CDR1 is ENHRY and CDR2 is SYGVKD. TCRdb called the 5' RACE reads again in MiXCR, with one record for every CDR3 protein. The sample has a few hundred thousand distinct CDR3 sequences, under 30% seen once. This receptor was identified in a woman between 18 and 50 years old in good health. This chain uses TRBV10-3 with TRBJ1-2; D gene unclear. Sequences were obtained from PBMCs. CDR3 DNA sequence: TGTGCCATCAGTGTGGGTCCGAGGGGCTACACCTTC. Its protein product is CAISVGPRGYTF.